The next 18 T cell receptor beta chains were all read from a single sample in a study of shared clonotypes between healthy human individuals. Here immunoSEQ multiplex PCR was the method, and the copy in TCRdb shows in-frame clones only, minus some. This table holds about 2.1 million clones, about 94% found once. It was CD45RO-negative cells, positively selected for CCR7, that made up naive CD8 cells, with terminally differentiated effector memory CD45RA+ cells excluded. Material: naive CD8+ T cells from PBMCs. The receptors derive from a man aged 18 to 30 in good health. Some clones in this sample may be carry-over from other donors' samples.

The V gene is TRBV4-1, the J gene TRBJ1-2, with 7 bases fitting TRBD1. CDR1 and CDR2 from the germline V gene are MGHRA and YSYEKL. V gave up 4 bases and J gave up 5 bases; unmatched junction bases: 7. The length of the CDR3 is 14 residues. CDR3 coding DNA: TGCGCCAGCAGCCCACTCCAGGGGGTTTATGGCTACACCTTC. Translating gives CASSPLQGVYGYTF.

The rearrangement joins TRBV25-1 to TRBJ2-5; D might be TRBD2 (5 bases). The CDR3 has 14 amino acids. Trimming took 5 bases from V and 0 from J, leaving 10 bases between them. The V gene's germline CDR1 is MGHDK and CDR2 SYGVNS. The CDR3 nucleotides are TGTGCCAGCAGTTTGGAGGAGGACCAAGAGACCCAGTACTTC. Protein: CASSLEEDQETQYF.

The V gene is TRBV5-6, the J gene TRBJ2-7; D is unclear. Trimming removed 4 bases at V and 3 bases at J, with 8 bases between. Germline assignment: CDR1 SGHDT and CDR2 YYEEEE. The CDR3 consists of 12 residues. CDR3 protein: CASSKWGYEQYF. The CDR3, as DNA: TGTGCCAGCAGCAAGTGGGGCTACGAGCAGTACTTC.

The V call is TRBV11-2, the J call TRBJ1-4; D is uncertain. Germline CDR1 SGHAT, CDR2 FQNNGV. With 6 bases removed from V and 5 bases from J, the gap between germline ends came to 16 bases. The CDR3 runs 15 residues. The DNA for the CDR3 is TGTGCCAGCAGTGCCGAGTCACGATCCAATGAAAAACTGTTTTTT. Its protein is CASSAESRSNEKLFF.

The chain is built from TRBV6-6 and TRBJ2-7; 7 bases match TRBD2. The CDR3 totals 11 residues. The ends lost 5 bases at V and 7 bases at J; junction bases unmatched: 2. Germline V gives CDR1 MNHNY, CDR2 SVGAGI (reference sequence). CDR3 residues: CASSNGGEQYF. The CDR3 nucleotides read TGTGCCAGCAGTAACGGGGGGGAGCAGTACTTC.

The gene calls are TRBV9 and TRBJ1-2; 7 bases are shared with TRBD1. Germline lookup yields CDR1 SGDLS and CDR2 YYNGEE. J was trimmed by 4 bases and V by 0 bases; bases with no gene match: 9. CDR3 length equals 16 residues. The CDR3 region has the DNA TGTGCCAGCAGCGTAGTGGGACAGTCCTTCTCCTATGGCTACACCTTC. This gives the protein CASSVVGQSFSYGYTF.

The gene calls are TRBV27 and TRBJ1-6; D gene uncertain. The CDR3 spans 15 residues. V gave up 4 bases and J gave up 6 bases, with 13 bases separating them. Germline-derived CDR1 and CDR2 are MNHEY and SMNVEV (reference sequence). The CDR3 coding sequence is TGTGCCAGCAGTTCTAAGGATGATCTTAATTCACCCCTCCACTTT. It specifies CASSSKDDLNSPLHF.

V gene TRBV6-6 combines with J gene TRBJ1-1; TRBD1 is a possible D gene (6 bases). Germline V gene sequence: CDR1 MNHNY, CDR2 SVGAGI (reference sequence). The CDR3 loop spans 12 amino acids. V was clipped by 8 bases and J by 3 bases, with 10 bases between them. The CDR3 protein is CASREGDTEAFF. DNA for the CDR3: TGTGCCAGCCGAGAGGGGGACACTGAAGCTTTCTTT.

This chain joins TRBV4-3 and TRBJ2-1; TRBD2 aligns across 9 bases. The J segment lost 4 bases and the V segment lost 3 bases, leaving 7 bases of the junction unmatched. The CDR3 is made up of 16 amino acids. The germline CDR1 and CDR2 sequences are LGHNA and YSLEER. CDR3 in DNA: TGCGCCAGCAGCCACCTCTGGCGGGAGGGGTACAATGAGCAGTTCTTC. Its translation: CASSHLWREGYNEQFF.

In DNA form, the CDR3 reads TGTGCCAGCAACATAGGCCCTTTAAATTCCGAGCAGTACTTC. Translation: CASNIGPLNSEQYF. This chain connects TRBV7-9 to TRBJ2-7; D ambiguous. Trimming shortened V by 7 bases and J by 6 bases, and 19 bases separated the two germline ends. The CDR3 length is 14 residues. The germline CDR1 and CDR2 sequences are SEHNR and FQNEAQ (reference sequence). Full variable domain (outside the CDR3, taken from reference TRBV7-9 and TRBJ2-7): DTGVSQNPRHKITKRGQNVTFRCDPISEHNRLYWYRQTLGQGPEFLTYFQNEAQLEKSRLLSDRFSAERPKGSFSTLEIQRTEQGDSAMYLCASNIGPLNSEQYFGPGTRLTVT.

The chain links TRBV9 to TRBJ2-7; 11 bases agree with TRBD2. The germline gives CDR1 SGDLS, CDR2 YYNGEE. This CDR3 is built from 14 residues. The junction had 3 bases not matched to a gene; V was cut back by 0 bases and J by 7 bases. The CDR3: CASSVDGLAGEQYF. Written as DNA, the CDR3 is TGTGCCAGCAGCGTAGATGGACTAGCGGGTGAGCAGTACTTC. The whole variable domain, remainder taken from reference TRBV9 and TRBJ2-7, is DSGVTQTPKHLITATGQRVTLRCSPRSGDLSVYWYQQSLDQGLQFLIQYYNGEERAKGNILERFSAQQFPDLHSELNLSSLELGDSALYFCASSVDGLAGEQYFGPGTRLTVT.

V and J are TRBV5-4 and TRBJ2-1, with TRBD1 matching over 8 bases. Unmatched junction bases numbered 6, after V lost 4 bases and J lost 6 bases. This CDR3 comprises 14 residues. Germline V CDR1 and CDR2: SGHNT, YYREEE (reference sequence). CDR3 region: CASSPKTGVNEQFF. DNA for the CDR3: TGTGCCAGCAGCCCCAAGACAGGGGTCAATGAGCAGTTCTTC.

The chain links TRBV27 to TRBJ2-7; tentatively, D is TRBD2 (6 bases). CDR1 is MNHEY and CDR2 is SMNVEV in the germline V gene (reference sequence). The CDR3 spans 14 residues. V was cut by 2 bases and J by 2 bases, with 10 bases left in between. Written as DNA, the CDR3 is TGTGCCAGCAGTTTAGGGGGGACCCCCTACGAGCAGTACTTC. Its protein is CASSLGGTPYEQYF.

The V call is TRBV7-9, the J call TRBJ2-7, with D unclear. From germline, CDR1 is SEHNR and CDR2 FQNEAQ (reference sequence). This CDR3 contains 14 residues. V dropped 7 bases and J dropped 3 bases, with 16 bases sitting between them. CDR3 coding DNA: TGTGCCAGCACTCGGGTCAGCGTAGACTACGAGCAGTACTTC. Its translation is CASTRVSVDYEQYF.

The CDR3 DNA sequence: TGTGCCAGCAGTTTATTGGGGCGGGCGGCTAGCGGAGGGTACGAGCAGTACTTC. The encoded protein is CASSLLGRAASGGYEQYF. The J gene is TRBJ2-7, the V gene TRBV27; 7 nucleotides agree with TRBD2. The trim removed 1 base at V and 4 bases at J, leaving 16 bases unmatched. The CDR3 has 18 residues. The germline V gene encodes CDR1 MNHEY and CDR2 SMNVEV (reference sequence).

V gene TRBV5-1 combines with J gene TRBJ2-5; 9 nucleotides line up with TRBD1. V lost 2 bases, J lost 4 bases, and 9 bases stayed unmatched. Germline CDR1 reads SGHRS; CDR2 reads YFSETQ. The CDR3 is 16 amino acids. CDR3 sequence: CASSFGWDREGETQYF. The CDR3 DNA follows: TGCGCCAGCAGCTTTGGCTGGGACAGGGAGGGAGAGACCCAGTACTTC.

The chain links TRBV27 to TRBJ2-7, with D perhaps matching TRBD1 (6 bases). The V gene lost 5 bases and the J gene lost 3 bases, with 14 bases spanning the gap. Germline CDR1 and CDR2: MNHEY and SMNVEV (reference sequence). The CDR3 has 14 amino acids. Here the CDR3 reads CASSLRDTNYEQYF. Here the CDR3 DNA reads TGTGCCAGCAGTCTCAGGGACACCAACTACGAGCAGTACTTC.

The V and J genes are TRBV11-3 and TRBJ2-7; D is uncertain. The germline V gene encodes CDR1 SGHNT and CDR2 YENEEA. Trimming cost V 5 bases and J 3 bases, with 8 bases left between them. The CDR3 sequence is 12 residues long. CDR3 DNA sequence: TGTGCCAGCAGCCCAGACAACTACGAGCAGTACTTC. The encoded protein is CASSPDNYEQYF.